This TCR beta chain was observed in a study of neurological immune-mediated disorders. This clonotype was seen repeatedly, ten times or more. Germline assignment: CDR1 MNHEY and CDR2 SMNVEV (reference sequence). The CDR3 covers 13 residues. Trimming pared 3 bases from V and 5 bases from J, leaving 9 bases between. MiXCR, applied by TCRdb to the 5' RACE reads, yields one record per CDR3 protein. The sample has about 60,000 distinct CDR3 sequences, about 4% seen once; the top ten hold over 2%. This chain links TRBV27 with TRBJ2-3; D remains unclear. The TCR was taken from a woman aged 45-59 years with multiple sclerosis. Material: PBMCs. The CDR3: CASSFSHLDTQYF. DNA of the CDR3: TGTGCCAGCAGTTTTTCTCATTTAGATACGCAGTATTTT.